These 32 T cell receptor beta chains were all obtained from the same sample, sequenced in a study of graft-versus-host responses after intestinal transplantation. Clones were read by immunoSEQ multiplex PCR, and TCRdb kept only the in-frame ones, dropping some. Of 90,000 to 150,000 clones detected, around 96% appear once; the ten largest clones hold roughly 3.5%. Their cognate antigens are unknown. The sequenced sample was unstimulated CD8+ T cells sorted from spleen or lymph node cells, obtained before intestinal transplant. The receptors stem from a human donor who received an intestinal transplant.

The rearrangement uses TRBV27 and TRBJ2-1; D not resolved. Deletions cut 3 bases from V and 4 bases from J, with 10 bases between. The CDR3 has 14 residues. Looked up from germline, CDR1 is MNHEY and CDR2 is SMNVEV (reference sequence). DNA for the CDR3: TGTGCCAGCAGTTTTGGCGGCTCTTACAATGAGCAGTTCTTC. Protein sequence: CASSFGGSYNEQFF.

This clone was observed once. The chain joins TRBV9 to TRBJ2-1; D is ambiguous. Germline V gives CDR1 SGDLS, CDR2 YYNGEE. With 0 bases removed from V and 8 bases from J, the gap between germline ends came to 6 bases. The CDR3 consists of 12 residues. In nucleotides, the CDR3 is TGTGCCAGCAGCGTAGCTTGGGATGAGCAGTTCTTC. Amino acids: CASSVAWDEQFF.

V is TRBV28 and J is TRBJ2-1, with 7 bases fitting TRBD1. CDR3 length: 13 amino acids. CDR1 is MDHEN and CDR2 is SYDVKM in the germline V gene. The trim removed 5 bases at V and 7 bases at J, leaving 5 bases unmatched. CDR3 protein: CASSQIQGNEQFF. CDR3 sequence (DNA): TGTGCCAGCAGTCAGATACAGGGGAATGAGCAGTTCTTC.

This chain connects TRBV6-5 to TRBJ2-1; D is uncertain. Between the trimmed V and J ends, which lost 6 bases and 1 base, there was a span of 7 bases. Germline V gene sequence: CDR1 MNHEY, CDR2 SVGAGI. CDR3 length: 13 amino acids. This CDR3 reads CASRVGSYNEQFF. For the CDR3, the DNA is TGTGCCAGCAGGGTCGGATCCTACAATGAGCAGTTCTTC.

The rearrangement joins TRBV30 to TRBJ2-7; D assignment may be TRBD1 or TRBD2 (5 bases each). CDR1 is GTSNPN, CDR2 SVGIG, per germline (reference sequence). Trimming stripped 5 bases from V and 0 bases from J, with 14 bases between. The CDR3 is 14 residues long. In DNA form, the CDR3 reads TGTGCCTGGGAGGTGGCAGGGAGCTCCTACGAGCAGTACTTC. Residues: CAWEVAGSSYEQYF.

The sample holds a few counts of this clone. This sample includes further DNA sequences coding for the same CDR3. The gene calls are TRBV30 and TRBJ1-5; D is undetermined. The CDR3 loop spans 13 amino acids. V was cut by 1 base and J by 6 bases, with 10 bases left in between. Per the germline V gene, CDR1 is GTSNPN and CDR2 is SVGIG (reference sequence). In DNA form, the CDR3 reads TGTGCCTGGAGTGGTTCGGGGAGTCAGCCCCAGCATTTT. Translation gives CAWSGSGSQPQHF.

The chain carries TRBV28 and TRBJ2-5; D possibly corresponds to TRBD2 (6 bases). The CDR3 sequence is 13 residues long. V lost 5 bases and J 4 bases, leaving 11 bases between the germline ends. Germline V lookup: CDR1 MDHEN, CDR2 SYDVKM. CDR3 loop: CASSLPGAETQYF. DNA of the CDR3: TGTGCCAGCAGTCTTCCGGGAGCAGAGACCCAGTACTTC.

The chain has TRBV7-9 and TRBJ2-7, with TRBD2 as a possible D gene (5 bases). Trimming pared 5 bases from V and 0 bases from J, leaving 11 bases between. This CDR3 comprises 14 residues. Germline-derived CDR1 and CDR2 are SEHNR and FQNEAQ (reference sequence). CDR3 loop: CASSEEAPSYEQYF. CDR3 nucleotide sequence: TGTGCCAGCAGCGAGGAGGCCCCCTCCTACGAGCAGTACTTC.

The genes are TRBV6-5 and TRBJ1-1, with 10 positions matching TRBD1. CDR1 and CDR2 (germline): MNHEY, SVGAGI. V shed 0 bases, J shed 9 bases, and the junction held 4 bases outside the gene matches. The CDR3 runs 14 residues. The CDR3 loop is CASSYSGQGGKAFF. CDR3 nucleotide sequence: TGTGCCAGCAGTTACTCCGGACAGGGGGGAAAAGCTTTCTTT.

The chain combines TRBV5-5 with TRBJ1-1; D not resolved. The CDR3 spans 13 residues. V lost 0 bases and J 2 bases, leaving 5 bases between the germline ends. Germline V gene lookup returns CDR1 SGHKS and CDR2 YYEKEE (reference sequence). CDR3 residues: CASSLEGNTEAFF. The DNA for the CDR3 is TGTGCCAGCAGCTTGGAAGGTAACACTGAAGCTTTCTTT.

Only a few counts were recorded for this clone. The CDR3 is CASRAGQGLMGNQPQHF. CDR3 DNA: TGTGCCAGCAGAGCGGGACAGGGGTTGATGGGCAATCAGCCCCAGCATTTT. This rearrangement joins TRBV2 to TRBJ1-5; 10 bases are shared with TRBD1. The ends lost 6 bases at V and 2 bases at J; junction bases unmatched: 10. This CDR3 spans 17 amino acids. CDR1 is SNHLY, CDR2 FYNNEI, per germline.

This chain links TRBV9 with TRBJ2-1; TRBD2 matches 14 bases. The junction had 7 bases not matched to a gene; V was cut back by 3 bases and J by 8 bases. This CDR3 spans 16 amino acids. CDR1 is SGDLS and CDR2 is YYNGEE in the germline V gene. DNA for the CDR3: TGTGCCAGCAGCGACCCTGGGACTAGCGGGAGATATGAGCAGTTCTTC. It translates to CASSDPGTSGRYEQFF.

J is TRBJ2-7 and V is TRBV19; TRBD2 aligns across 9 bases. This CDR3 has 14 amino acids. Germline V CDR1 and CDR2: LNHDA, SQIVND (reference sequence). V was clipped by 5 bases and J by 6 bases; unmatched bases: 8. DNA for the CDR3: TGTGCCAGTAGTTTGCGGGAGGGCCTCCCCGAGCAGTACTTC. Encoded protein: CASSLREGLPEQYF. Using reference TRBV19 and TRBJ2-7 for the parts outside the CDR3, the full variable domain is DGGITQSPKYLFRKEGQNVTLSCEQNLNHDAMYWYRQDPGQGLRLIYYSQIVNDFQKGDIAEGYSVSREKKESFPLTVTSAQKNPTAFYLCASSLREGLPEQYFGPGTRLTVT.

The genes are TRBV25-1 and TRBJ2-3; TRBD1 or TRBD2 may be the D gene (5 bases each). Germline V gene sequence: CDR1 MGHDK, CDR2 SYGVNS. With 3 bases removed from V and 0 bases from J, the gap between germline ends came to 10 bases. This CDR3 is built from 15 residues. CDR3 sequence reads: CASSDTWGSTDTQYF. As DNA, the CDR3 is TGTGCCAGCAGTGACACGTGGGGGAGCACAGATACGCAGTATTTT.

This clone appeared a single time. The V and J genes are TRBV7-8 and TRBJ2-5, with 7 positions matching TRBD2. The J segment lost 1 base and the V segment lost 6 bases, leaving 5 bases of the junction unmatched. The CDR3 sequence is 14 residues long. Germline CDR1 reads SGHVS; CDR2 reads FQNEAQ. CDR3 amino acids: CASSLIAGQETQYF. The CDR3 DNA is TGTGCCAGCAGTCTAATAGCGGGCCAAGAGACCCAGTACTTC.

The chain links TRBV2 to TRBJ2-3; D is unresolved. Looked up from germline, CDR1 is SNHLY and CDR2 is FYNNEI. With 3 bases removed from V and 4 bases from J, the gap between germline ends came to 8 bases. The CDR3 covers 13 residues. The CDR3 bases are TGTGCCAGCAGTGAGTTTCGGTCAGATACGCAGTATTTT. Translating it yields CASSEFRSDTQYF.

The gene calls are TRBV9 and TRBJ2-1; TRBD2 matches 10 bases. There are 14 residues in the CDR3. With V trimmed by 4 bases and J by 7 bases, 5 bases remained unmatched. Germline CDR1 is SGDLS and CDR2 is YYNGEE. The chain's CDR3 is CASSTGLAENEQFF. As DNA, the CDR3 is TGTGCCAGCAGCACCGGACTAGCGGAAAATGAGCAGTTCTTC.

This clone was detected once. This CDR3 is CASSYPGQNGYTF. The CDR3 nucleotides read TGTGCCAGCAGTTATCCGGGACAGAATGGCTACACCTTC. The chain couples TRBV2 to TRBJ1-2; 7 bases are a match to TRBD1. Germline values: CDR1 SNHLY, CDR2 FYNNEI. The CDR3 spans 13 residues. J lost 6 bases, V lost 5 bases, and 6 bases had no gene match.

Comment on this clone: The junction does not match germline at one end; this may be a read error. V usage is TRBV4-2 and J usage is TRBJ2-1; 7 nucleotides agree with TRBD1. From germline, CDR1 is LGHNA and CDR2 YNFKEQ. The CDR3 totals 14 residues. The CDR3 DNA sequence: TGTACCAGCAGCCAAGTCGGGACAGACAATGAGCAGTTCTTC. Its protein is CTSSQVGTDNEQFF.

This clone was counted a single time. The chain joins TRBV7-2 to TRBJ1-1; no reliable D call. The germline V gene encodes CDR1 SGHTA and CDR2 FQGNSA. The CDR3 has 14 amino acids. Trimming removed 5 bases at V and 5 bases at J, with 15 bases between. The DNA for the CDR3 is TGTGCCAGCAGCCCAGGCCAGCTGGCTACTGAAGCTTTCTTT. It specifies CASSPGQLATEAFF.

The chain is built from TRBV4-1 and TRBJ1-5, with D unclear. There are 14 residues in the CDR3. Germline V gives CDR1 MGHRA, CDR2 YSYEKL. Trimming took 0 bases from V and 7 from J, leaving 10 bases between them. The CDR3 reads CASSQDGREQPQHF. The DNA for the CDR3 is TGCGCCAGCAGCCAAGATGGGCGAGAACAGCCCCAGCATTTT.

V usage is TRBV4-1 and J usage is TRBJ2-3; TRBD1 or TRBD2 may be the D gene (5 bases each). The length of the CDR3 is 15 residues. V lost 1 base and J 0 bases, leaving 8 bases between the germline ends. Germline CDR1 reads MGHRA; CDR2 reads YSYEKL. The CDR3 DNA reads TGCGCCAGCAGCCAAGGGGGACGTAGCACAGATACGCAGTATTTT. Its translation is CASSQGGRSTDTQYF.

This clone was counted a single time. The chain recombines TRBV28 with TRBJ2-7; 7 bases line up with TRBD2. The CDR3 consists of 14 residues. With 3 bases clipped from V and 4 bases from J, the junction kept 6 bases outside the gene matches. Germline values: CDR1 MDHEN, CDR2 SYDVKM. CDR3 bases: TGTGCCAGCAGTTTTGCGGCGGGAGTGTACGAGCAGTACTTC. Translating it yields CASSFAAGVYEQYF.

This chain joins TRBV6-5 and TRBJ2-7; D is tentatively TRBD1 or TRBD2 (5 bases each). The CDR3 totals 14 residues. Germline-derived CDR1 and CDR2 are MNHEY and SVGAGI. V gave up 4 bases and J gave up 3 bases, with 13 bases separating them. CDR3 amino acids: CASSSVGTDYEQYF. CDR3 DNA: TGTGCCAGCAGTTCAGTAGGGACGGACTACGAGCAGTACTTC.

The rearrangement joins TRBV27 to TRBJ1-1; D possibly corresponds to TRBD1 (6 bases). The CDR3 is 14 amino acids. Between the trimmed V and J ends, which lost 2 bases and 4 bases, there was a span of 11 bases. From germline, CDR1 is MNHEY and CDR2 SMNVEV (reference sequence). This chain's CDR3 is CASSLRGRRTEAFF. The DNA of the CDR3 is TGTGCCAGCAGTTTACGGGGGCGACGCACTGAAGCTTTCTTT.

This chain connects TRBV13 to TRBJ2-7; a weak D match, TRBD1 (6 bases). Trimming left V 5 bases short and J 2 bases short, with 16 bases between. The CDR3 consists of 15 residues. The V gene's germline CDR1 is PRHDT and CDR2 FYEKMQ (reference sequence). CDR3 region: CASSPPGEMAYEQYF. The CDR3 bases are TGTGCCAGCAGCCCCCCAGGGGAGATGGCCTACGAGCAGTACTTC.

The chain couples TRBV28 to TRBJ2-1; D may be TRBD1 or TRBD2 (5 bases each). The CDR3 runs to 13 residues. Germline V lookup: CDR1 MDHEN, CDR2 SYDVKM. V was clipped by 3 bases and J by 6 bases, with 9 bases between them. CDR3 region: CASSFHGGNEQFF. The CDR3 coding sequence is TGTGCCAGCAGTTTCCATGGGGGCAATGAGCAGTTCTTC.

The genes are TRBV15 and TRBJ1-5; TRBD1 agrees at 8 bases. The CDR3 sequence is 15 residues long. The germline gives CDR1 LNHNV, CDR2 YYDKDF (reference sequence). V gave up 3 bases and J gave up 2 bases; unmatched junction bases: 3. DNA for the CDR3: TGTGCCACCAGCAGCAGGGGGCAACGCAATCAGCCCCAGCATTTT. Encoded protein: CATSSRGQRNQPQHF.

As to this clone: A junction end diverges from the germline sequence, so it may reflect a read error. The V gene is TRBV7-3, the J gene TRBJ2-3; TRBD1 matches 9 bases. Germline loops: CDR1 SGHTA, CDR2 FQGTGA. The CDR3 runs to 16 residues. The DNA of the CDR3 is TGTGCCAGCAGCTCTGGACCGGGACAGGGCACGGATACGCAGTATTTT. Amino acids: CASSSGPGQGTDTQYF.

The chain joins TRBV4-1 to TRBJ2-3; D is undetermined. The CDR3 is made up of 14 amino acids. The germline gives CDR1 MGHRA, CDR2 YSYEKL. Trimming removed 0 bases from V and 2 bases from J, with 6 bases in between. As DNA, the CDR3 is TGCGCCAGCAGCCAAGACGCGGCCACAGATACGCAGTATTTT. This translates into CASSQDAATDTQYF.

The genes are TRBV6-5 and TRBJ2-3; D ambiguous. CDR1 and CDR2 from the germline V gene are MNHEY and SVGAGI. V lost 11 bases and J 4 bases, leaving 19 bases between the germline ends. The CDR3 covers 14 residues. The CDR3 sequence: CASKTYGVADTQYF. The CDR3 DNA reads TGTGCCTCAAAAACGTACGGAGTGGCAGATACGCAGTATTTT.

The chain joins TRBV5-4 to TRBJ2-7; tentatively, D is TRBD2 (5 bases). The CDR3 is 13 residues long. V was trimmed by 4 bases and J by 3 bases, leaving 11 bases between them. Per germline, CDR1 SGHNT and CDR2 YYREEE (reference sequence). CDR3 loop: CASSTDLNYEQYF. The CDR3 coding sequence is TGTGCCAGCAGCACGGACTTAAACTACGAGCAGTACTTC.